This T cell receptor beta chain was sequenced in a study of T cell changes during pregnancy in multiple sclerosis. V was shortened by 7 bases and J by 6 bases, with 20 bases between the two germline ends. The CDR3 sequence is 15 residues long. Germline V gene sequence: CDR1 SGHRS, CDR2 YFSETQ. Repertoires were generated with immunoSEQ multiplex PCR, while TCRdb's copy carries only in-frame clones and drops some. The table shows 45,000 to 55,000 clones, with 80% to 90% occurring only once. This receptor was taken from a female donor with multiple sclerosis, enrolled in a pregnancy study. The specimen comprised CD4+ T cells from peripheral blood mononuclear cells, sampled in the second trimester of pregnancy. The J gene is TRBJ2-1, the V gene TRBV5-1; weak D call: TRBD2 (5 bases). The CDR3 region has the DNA TGCGCCAGCGCAAAGGAGGACCCCTCGTCCAATGAGCAGTTCTTC. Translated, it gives CASAKEDPSSNEQFF.